This T cell receptor (beta chain) was profiled in a study of shared clonotypes between healthy human individuals. CDR3 size: 14 residues. Looked up from germline, CDR1 is MNHNY and CDR2 is SVGAGI (reference sequence). Trimming shortened V by 2 bases and J by 0 bases, and 5 bases separated the two germline ends. As to this clone: The sample carries other DNA sequences with the same CDR3.

The table came from immunoSEQ multiplex PCR; TCRdb's copy has only in-frame clones and leaves some out. The sample has a few million clones; approximately 92% are singletons. The sample taken for sequencing was naive CD4+ T cells sorted from blood. The subset: CD45RA+ positively selected. This sequence originates from a man aged 18 to 29 in good health. V usage is TRBV6-6 and J usage is TRBJ1-3, with D unresolved. CDR3 in amino acids: CASSYLDSGNTIYF. The CDR3 coding sequence is TGTGCCAGCAGTTACCTTGACTCTGGAAACACCATATATTTT.